These 6 T cell receptor beta chains share one sample of origin, sequenced in a study of blood T cell repertoires in COVID-19. The assay was immunoSEQ multiplex PCR, and TCRdb's table has in-frame clones only and misses some. Of about 160,000 clones listed, around 83% are singletons. Sequenced input: peripheral blood. The receptors derive from a woman in her 50s with COVID-19, enrolled during active disease.

The chain combines TRBV7-3 with TRBJ2-1, with D possibly being TRBD2 (6 bases). Trimming stripped 5 bases from V and 1 base from J, with 12 bases between. This CDR3 region has 15 residues. Germline lookup yields CDR1 SGHTA and CDR2 FQGTGA. CDR3 amino acids: CASSRLVGSYNEQFF. The CDR3 region has the DNA TGTGCCAGCAGCCGACTAGTTGGGTCCTACAATGAGCAGTTCTTC. Filled out from reference TRBV7-3 and TRBJ2-1, the complete variable domain reads GAGVSQTPSNKVTEKGKYVELRCDPISGHTALYWYRQSLGQGPEFLIYFQGTGAADDSGLPNDRFFAVRPEGSVSTLKIQRTERGDSAVYLCASSRLVGSYNEQFFGPGTRLTVL.

This clone has a count of ten or more. The chain combines TRBV28 with TRBJ2-5; the match to TRBD2 covers 8 bases. Germline V lookup: CDR1 MDHEN, CDR2 SYDVKM. The CDR3 covers 16 residues. V lost 1 base, J lost 1 base, and 5 bases stayed unmatched. CDR3 residues: CASSLLGSGAQETQYF. The CDR3 nucleotides read TGTGCCAGCAGTTTATTGGGTAGCGGGGCCCAAGAGACCCAGTACTTC.

The CDR3 bases are TGCAGCGTTGAAGATCTCCCAGCTAACTATGGCTACACCTTC. Its translation is CSVEDLPANYGYTF. The chain links TRBV29-1 to TRBJ1-2; D is uncertain. CDR1 and CDR2 (germline): SQVTM, ANQGSEA. The ends were cut back, 0 bases at V and 0 bases at J, with 8 bases in the middle. The CDR3 loop spans 14 amino acids.

The gene calls are TRBV6-6 and TRBJ2-5; 7 bases line up with TRBD1. In germline, CDR1 is MNHNY, CDR2 SVGAGI (reference sequence). This CDR3 region has 15 residues. J was trimmed by 2 bases and V by 2 bases; bases with no gene match: 5. CDR3 in amino acids: CASSYQGQYQETQYF. The CDR3 DNA is TGTGCCAGCAGTTACCAGGGACAGTATCAAGAGACCCAGTACTTC.

This clone was counted between two and nine times. The CDR3 loop reads CASTTMGAGANVLTF. The CDR3 DNA is TGTGCCAGCACGACGATGGGAGCTGGGGCCAACGTCCTGACTTTC. This rearrangement joins TRBV6-5 to TRBJ2-6, with D perhaps TRBD2 (5 bases). Trimming pared 7 bases from V and 2 bases from J, leaving 12 bases between. Germline V lookup: CDR1 MNHEY, CDR2 SVGAGI. The CDR3 consists of 15 residues.

The V and J genes are TRBV21-1 and TRBJ2-1; TRBD2 is the table's D call, not checked against the DNA. TRBV21-1 is recorded as a pseudogene. The CDR3 runs 16 residues. The CDR3 spells CASSKVYGGIYNEQFF. In DNA, the CDR3 is TGTGCCAGCAGCAAAGTGTACGGGGGGATCTACAATGAGCAGTTCTTC.